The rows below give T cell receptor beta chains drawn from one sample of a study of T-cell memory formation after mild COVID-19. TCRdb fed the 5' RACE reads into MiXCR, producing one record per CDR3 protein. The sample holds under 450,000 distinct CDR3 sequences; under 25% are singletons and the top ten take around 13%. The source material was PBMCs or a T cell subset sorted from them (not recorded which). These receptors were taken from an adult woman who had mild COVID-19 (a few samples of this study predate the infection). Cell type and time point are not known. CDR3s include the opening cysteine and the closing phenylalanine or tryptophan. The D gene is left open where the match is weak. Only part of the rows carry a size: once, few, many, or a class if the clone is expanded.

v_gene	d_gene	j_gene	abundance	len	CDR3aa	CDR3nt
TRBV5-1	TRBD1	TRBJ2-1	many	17	CASSRTGATSSYNEQFF	TGCGCCAGCAGCAGAACAGGGGCTACAAGCTCCTACAATGAGCAGTTCTTC
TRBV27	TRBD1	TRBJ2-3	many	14	CASSLDRGPDTQYF	TGTGCCAGCAGTTTAGACAGGGGCCCAGATACGCAGTATTTT
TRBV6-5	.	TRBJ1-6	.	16	CASPLGLGSKNSPLHF	TGTGCCAGCCCCCTTGGCCTAGGGAGCAAGAACTCACCCCTCCACTTT
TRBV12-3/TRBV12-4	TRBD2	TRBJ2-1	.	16	CASSFVAGVQVNEQFF	TGTGCCAGCAGTTTCGTCGCGGGGGTCCAGGTCAATGAGCAGTTCTTC
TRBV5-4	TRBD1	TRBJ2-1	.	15	CASSHVARGQDEQFF	TGTGCCAGCAGCCACGTAGCCAGGGGGCAGGATGAGCAGTTCTTC
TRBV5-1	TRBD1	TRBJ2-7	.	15	CASSSSGGRDYEQYF	TGCGCCAGCAGCTCGTCAGGGGGCAGGGACTACGAGCAGTACTTC
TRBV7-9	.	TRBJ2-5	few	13	CASRVQGVETQYF	TGTGCCAGCAGGGTACAGGGCGTGGAGACCCAGTACTTC
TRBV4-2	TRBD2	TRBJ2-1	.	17	CASSRDVGLALPNEQFF	TGTGCCAGCAGCCGGGACGTGGGACTAGCCCTCCCCAATGAGCAGTTCTTC
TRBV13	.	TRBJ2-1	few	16	CASSLPGPNPYNEQFF	TGTGCCAGCAGCTTACCGGGGCCCAATCCCTACAATGAGCAGTTCTTC
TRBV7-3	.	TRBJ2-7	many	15	CASSLSQGSSYEQYF	TGTGCCAGCAGCTTAAGTCAGGGGAGCTCCTACGAGCAGTACTTC
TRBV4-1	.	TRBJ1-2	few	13	CASSLRGYDGYTF	TGCGCCAGCAGCCTTCGGGGATACGATGGCTACACCTTC
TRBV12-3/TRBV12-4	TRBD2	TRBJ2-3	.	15	CASSSSRGRGDTQYF	TGTGCCAGCAGTTCATCCAGAGGGAGGGGCGATACGCAGTATTTT
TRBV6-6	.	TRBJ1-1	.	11	CASSYATEAFF	TGTGCCAGCAGTTATGCCACTGAAGCTTTCTTT
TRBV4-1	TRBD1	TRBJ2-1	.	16	CASSHRYRDRDHEQFF	TGCGCCAGCAGCCACCGATATAGGGACAGGGATCATGAGCAGTTCTTC
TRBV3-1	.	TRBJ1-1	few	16	CASSPRTGQDYTEAFF	TGTGCCAGCAGCCCTCGAACAGGGCAAGATTACACTGAAGCTTTCTTT
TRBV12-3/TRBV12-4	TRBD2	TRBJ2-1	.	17	CASSFTRLGGGAYEQFF	TGTGCCAGCAGTTTCACCCGTCTGGGCGGGGGGGCCTATGAGCAGTTCTTC
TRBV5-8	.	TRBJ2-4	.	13	CASSLAEYALQYF	TGTGCCAGCAGCTTGGCCGAGTATGCCCTGCAGTACTTC
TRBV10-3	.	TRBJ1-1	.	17	CAISESLGGSKNTEAFF	TGTGCCATCAGTGAGTCCTTAGGCGGGAGTAAGAACACTGAAGCTTTCTTT
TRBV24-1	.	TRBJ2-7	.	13	CATSGSTSLEQYF	TGTGCCACCAGTGGTTCGACTTCTCTCGAGCAGTACTTC
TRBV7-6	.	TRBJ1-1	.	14	CASSLETANTEAFF	TGTGCCAGCAGCTTAGAGACAGCGAACACTGAAGCTTTCTTT
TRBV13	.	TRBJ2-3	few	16	CASSLQGRRPADTQYF	TGTGCCAGCAGCTTACAGGGAAGAAGGCCCGCAGATACGCAGTATTTT
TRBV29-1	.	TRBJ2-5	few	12	CSVRLGSETQYF	TGCAGCGTTCGCTTAGGGTCAGAGACCCAGTACTTC
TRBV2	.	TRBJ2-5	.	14	CASRPDAGRETQYF	TGTGCCAGCAGACCCGACGCCGGCCGGGAGACCCAGTACTTC
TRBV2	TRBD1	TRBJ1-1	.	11	CASSEGTGAFF	TGTGCCAGCAGTGAAGGGACAGGAGCTTTCTTT
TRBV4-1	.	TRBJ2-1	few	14	CASSQDASSHEQFF	TGCGCCAGCAGCCAAGATGCTAGCTCACATGAGCAGTTCTTC
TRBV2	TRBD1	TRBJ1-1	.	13	CASRVAGGTEAFF	TGTGCCAGCAGAGTAGCAGGGGGCACTGAAGCTTTCTTT
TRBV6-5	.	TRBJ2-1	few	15	CASSYSSGPLNEQFF	TGTGCCAGCAGTTACTCCAGCGGGCCCCTCAATGAGCAGTTCTTC
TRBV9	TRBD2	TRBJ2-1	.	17	CASSPGGGTSGSAEQFF	TGTGCCAGCAGCCCTGGGGGAGGGACTAGCGGGTCAGCTGAGCAGTTCTTC
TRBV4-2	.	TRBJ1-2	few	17	CASSQDFRSQSNYGYTF	TGTGCCAGCAGCCAAGATTTTCGTTCACAATCTAACTATGGCTACACCTTC
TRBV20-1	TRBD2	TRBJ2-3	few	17	CSARDLVASGKPDTQYF	TGCAGTGCTAGAGATCTAGTGGCTAGCGGGAAACCAGATACGCAGTATTTT
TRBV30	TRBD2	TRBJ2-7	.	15	CAWSVGLAGKGEQYF	TGTGCCTGGAGTGTGGGACTAGCGGGAAAGGGCGAGCAGTACTTC
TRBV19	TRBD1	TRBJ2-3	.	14	CATSTGAITDTQYF	TGTGCAACGTCGACAGGGGCAATCACAGATACGCAGTATTTT
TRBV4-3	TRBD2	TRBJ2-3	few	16	CASSQGIAGGLDTQYF	TGCGCCAGCAGCCAAGGGATAGCGGGAGGGTTAGATACGCAGTATTTT
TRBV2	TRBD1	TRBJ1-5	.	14	CASSARQGNQPQHF	TGTGCCAGCAGCGCTCGACAGGGAAATCAGCCCCAGCATTTT
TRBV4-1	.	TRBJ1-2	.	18	CASSHKIRRTGDYGSYTF	TGCGCCAGCAGCCACAAGATTAGGCGTACGGGGGACTACGGGAGCTACACCTTC
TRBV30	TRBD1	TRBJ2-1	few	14	CAWSRTTGGGEQFF	TGTGCCTGGAGTCGTACGACAGGGGGGGGTGAGCAGTTCTTC
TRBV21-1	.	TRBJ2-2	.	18	CASSKFRAGVTNTGELFF	TGTGCCAGCAGCAAATTTAGAGCGGGAGTAACCAACACCGGGGAGCTGTTTTTT
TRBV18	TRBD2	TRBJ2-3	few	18	CASSPPLLAGVDRDTQYF	TGTGCCAGCTCACCGCCTCTCCTAGCGGGAGTTGATAGAGATACGCAGTATTTT
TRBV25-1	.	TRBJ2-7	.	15	CASRPSVGGLPEQYF	TGTGCCAGCAGACCCTCGGTGGGGGGCCTACCCGAGCAGTACTTC
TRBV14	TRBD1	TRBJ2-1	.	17	CASSQGSGTGSHNEQFF	TGTGCCAGCAGCCAAGGATCCGGGACAGGGTCCCACAATGAGCAGTTCTTC
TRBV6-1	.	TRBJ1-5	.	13	CASNWSRNQPQHF	TGTGCCAGCAATTGGAGCCGCAATCAGCCCCAGCATTTT
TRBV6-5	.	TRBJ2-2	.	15	CASSYFGLDGRELFF	TGTGCCAGCAGTTACTTTGGTTTAGATGGGCGGGAGCTGTTTTTT
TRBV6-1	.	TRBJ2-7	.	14	CASSDRQGLYEQYF	TGTGCCAGCAGTGATCGGCAGGGTCTTTACGAGCAGTACTTC
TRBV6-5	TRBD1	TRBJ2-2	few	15	CASSQDRGGAGELFF	TGTGCCAGCAGCCAGGACAGGGGTGGGGCCGGGGAGCTGTTTTTT
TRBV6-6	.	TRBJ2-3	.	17	CASSYSGTSSGKDTQYF	TGTGCCAGCAGTTACTCGGGGACCTCGAGCGGTAAAGATACGCAGTATTTT
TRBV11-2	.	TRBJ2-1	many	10	CASSSNEQFF	TGTGCCAGCAGTTCCAATGAGCAGTTCTTC
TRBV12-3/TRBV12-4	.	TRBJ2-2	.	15	CASSLTGEYTGELFF	TGTGCCAGCAGTTTGACGGGAGAGTACACCGGGGAGCTGTTTTTT
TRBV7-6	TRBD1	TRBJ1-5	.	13	CASSFGQGQPQHF	TGTGCCAGCAGCTTTGGACAGGGCCAGCCCCAGCATTTT